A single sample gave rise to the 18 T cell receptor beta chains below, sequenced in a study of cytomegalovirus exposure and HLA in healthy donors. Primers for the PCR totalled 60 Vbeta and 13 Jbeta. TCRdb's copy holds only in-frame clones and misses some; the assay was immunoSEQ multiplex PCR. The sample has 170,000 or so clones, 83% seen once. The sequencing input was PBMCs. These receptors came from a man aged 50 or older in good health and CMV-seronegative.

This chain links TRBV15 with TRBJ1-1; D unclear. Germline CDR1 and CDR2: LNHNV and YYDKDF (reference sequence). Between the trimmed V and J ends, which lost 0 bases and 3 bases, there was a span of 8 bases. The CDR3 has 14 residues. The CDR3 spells CATSRDYGDTEAFF. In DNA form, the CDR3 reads TGTGCCACCAGCAGAGATTACGGTGACACTGAAGCTTTCTTT.

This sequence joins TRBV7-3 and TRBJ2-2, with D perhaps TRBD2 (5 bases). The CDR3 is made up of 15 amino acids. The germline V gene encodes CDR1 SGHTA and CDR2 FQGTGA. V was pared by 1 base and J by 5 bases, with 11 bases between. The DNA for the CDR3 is TGTGCCAGCAGCTTAAATTCCGGGATAACCGGGGAGCTGTTTTTT. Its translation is CASSLNSGITGELFF.

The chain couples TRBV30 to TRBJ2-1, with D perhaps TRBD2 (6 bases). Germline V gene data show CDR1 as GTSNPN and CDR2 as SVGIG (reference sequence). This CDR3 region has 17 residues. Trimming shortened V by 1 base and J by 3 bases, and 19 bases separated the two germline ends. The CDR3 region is CAWSGTSGVAVYNEQFF. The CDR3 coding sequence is TGTGCCTGGAGTGGTACTTCGGGGGTAGCGGTCTACAATGAGCAGTTCTTC.

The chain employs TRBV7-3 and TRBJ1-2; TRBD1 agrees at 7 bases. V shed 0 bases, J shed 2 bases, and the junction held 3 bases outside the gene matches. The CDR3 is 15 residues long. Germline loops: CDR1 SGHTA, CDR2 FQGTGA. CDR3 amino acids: CASSLTGGNNYGYTF. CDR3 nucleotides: TGTGCCAGCAGCTTAACAGGGGGCAACAACTATGGCTACACCTTC.

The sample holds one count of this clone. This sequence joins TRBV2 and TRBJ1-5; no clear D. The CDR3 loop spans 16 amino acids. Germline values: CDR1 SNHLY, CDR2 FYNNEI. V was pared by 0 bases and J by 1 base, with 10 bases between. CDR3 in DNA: TGTGCCAGCAGTGAAGCGCTTCGACAAAGCAATCAGCCCCAGCATTTT. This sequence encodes CASSEALRQSNQPQHF.

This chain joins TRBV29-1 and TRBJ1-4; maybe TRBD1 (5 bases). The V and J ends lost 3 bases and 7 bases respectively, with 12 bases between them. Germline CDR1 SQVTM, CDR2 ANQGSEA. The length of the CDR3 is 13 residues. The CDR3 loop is CSVDGGVVEKLFF. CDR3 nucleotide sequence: TGCAGCGTTGATGGGGGGGTAGTTGAAAAACTGTTTTTT.

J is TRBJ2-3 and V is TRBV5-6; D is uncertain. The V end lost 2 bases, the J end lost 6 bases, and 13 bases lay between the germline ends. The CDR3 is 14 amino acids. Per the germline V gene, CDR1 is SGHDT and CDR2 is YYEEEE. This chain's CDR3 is CASSFGEYGDTQYF. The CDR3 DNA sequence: TGTGCCAGCAGCTTCGGTGAATACGGGGATACGCAGTATTTT.

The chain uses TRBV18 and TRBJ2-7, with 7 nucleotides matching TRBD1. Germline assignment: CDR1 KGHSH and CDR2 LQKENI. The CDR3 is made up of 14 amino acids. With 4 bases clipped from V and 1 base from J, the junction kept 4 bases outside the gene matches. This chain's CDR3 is CASSLGQISYEQYF. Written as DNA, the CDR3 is TGTGCCAGCTCACTGGGACAGATTTCCTACGAGCAGTACTTC.

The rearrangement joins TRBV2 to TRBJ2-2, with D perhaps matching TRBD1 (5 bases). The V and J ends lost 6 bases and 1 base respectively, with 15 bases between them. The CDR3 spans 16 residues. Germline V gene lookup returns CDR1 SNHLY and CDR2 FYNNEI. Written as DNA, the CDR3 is TGTGCCAGCAGCCGAAGAACAGGATTGAACACCGGGGAGCTGTTTTTT. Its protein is CASSRRTGLNTGELFF.

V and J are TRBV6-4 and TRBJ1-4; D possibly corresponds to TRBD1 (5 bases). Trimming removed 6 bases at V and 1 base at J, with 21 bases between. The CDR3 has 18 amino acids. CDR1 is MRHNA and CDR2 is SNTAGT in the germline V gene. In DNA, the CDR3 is TGTGCCAGCAGATCGGGCGGGACCCTTATAAGAACTAATGAAAAACTGTTTTTT. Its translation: CASRSGGTLIRTNEKLFF.

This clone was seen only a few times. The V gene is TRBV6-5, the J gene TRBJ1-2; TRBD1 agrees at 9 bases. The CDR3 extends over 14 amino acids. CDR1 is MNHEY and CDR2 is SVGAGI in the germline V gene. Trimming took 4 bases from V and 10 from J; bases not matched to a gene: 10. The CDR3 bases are TGTGCCAGCAGTTGGGGGACAGGGAGTTATTACTACACCTTC. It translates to CASSWGTGSYYYTF.

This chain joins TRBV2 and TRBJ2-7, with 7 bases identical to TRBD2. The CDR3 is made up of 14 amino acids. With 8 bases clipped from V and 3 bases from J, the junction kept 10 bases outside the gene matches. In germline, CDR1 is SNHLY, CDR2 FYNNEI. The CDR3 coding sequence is TGTGCCAGCGCGAAAGGGAGCGGGAACTACGAGCAGTACTTC. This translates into CASAKGSGNYEQYF. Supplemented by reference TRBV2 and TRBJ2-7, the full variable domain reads EPEVTQTPSHQVTQMGQEVILRCVPISNHLYFYWYRQILGQKVEFLVSFYNNEISEKSEIFDDQFSVERPDGSNFTLKIRSTKLEDSAMYFCASAKGSGNYEQYFGPGTRLTVT.

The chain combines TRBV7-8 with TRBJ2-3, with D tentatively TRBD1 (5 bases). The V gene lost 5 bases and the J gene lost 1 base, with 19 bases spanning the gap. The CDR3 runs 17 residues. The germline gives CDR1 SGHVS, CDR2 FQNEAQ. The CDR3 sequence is CASSQGSVRQRTDTQYF. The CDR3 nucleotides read TGTGCCAGCAGCCAGGGATCTGTACGGCAGCGCACAGATACGCAGTATTTT.

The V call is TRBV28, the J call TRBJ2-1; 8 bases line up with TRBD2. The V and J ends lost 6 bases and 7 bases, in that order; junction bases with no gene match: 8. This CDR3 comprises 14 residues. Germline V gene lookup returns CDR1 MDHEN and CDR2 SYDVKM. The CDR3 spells CASSPFRLANEQFF. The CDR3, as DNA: TGTGCCAGCAGCCCTTTCAGACTAGCGAATGAGCAGTTCTTC.

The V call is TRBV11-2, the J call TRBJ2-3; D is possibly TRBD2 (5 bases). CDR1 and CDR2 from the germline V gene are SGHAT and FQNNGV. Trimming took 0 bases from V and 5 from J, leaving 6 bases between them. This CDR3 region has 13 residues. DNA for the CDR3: TGTGCCAGCAGCTTAGATCGGGGAGATACGCAGTATTTT. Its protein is CASSLDRGDTQYF.

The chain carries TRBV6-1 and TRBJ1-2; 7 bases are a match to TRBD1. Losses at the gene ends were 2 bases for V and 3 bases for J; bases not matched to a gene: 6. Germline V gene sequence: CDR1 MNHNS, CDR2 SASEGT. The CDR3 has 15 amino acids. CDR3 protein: CASSEMQGGYYGYTF. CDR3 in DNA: TGTGCCAGCAGTGAAATGCAGGGGGGATACTATGGCTACACCTTC.

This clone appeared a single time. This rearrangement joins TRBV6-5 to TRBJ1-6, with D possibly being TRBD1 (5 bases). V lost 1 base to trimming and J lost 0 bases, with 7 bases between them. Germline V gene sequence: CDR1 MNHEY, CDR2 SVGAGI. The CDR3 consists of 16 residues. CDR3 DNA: TGTGCCAGCAGTTACTGGGGCAGCTCCTATAATTCACCCCTCCACTTT. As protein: CASSYWGSSYNSPLHF.

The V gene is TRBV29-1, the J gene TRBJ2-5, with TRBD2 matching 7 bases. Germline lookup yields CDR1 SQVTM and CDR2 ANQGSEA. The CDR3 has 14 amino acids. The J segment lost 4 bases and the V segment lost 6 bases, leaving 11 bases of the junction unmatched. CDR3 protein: CSVTSLKVGETQYF. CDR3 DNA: TGCAGCGTGACTAGCCTCAAAGTGGGAGAGACCCAGTACTTC.